This T cell receptor (beta chain) came from a study of OX40 agonist ivuxolimab in advanced cancers. Germline CDR1 reads MNHEY; CDR2 reads SMNVEV (reference sequence). The CDR3 has 13 residues. V dropped 7 bases and J dropped 2 bases, with 12 bases sitting between them. Produced via immunoSEQ multiplex PCR; TCRdb's table is partial and in-frame only. Of approximately 60,000 clones in the sample, roughly 93% were seen once. Sequences were derived from CD4+ or CD8+ T cells sorted from blood, sampled in a trial of the OX40 agonist ivuxolimab. The chain joins TRBV27 to TRBJ2-7; D not certain. The sequence was obtained from an adult with an advanced solid tumor such as melanoma, head and neck, liver or kidney cancer. The CDR3 DNA reads TGTGCCAGCACCGCCGGGCTGCCCTACGAGCAGTACTTC. Encoded protein: CASTAGLPYEQYF.